Below are 17 T cell receptor beta chains sequenced from a single sample in a study of blood T cells in healthy people across ages. Primed by a sample-barcoded 5' primer and a J-beta primer mix, a second PCR proceeded for roughly 6 to 12 cycles. TCRdb re-called the 5' RACE reads through MiXCR, storing one row per CDR3 protein. The table includes 800,000 to 950,000 distinct CDR3 sequences, around 34% detected once. The sequenced sample was blood. The receptors here all came from a young man in good health.

Many counts were recorded for this clonotype. The junction departs from germline at one end; a sequencing error may be responsible. The chain links TRBV5-1 to TRBJ2-7; 8 bases fit TRBD1. From germline, CDR1 is SGHRS and CDR2 YFSETQ. The CDR3 extends over 15 amino acids. The CDR3 sequence: CASSSPGTGDYEQYF. The CDR3 DNA is TGTGCCAGCAGCTCCCCCGGGACAGGTGACTACGAGCAGTACTTC. The full variable domain, rest sourced from reference TRBV5-1 and TRBJ2-7, is KAGVTQTPRYLIKTRGQQVTLSCSPISGHRSVSWYQQTPGQGLQFLFEYFSETQRNKGNFPGRFSGRQFSNSRSEMNVSTLELGDSALYLCASSSPGTGDYEQYFGPGTRLTVT.

This clonotype has at least ten counts. This chain uses TRBV7-9 with TRBJ2-1; TRBD1 might be the D (5 bases). Trimming cost V 5 bases and J 3 bases, with 17 bases left between them. CDR1 is SEHNR and CDR2 is FQNEAQ in the germline V gene (reference sequence). There are 16 residues in the CDR3. The CDR3 sequence is CASSPPWTKDYNEQFF. The CDR3 DNA reads TGTGCCAGCAGCCCACCCTGGACAAAAGACTACAATGAGCAGTTCTTC. The variable domain in full, with the rest retrieved from reference TRBV7-9 and TRBJ2-1, is DTGVSQNPRHKITKRGQNVTFRCDPISEHNRLYWYRQTLGQGPEFLTYFQNEAQLEKSRLLSDRFSAERPKGSFSTLEIQRTEQGDSAMYLCASSPPWTKDYNEQFFGPGTRLTVL.

This chain uses TRBV20-1 with TRBJ2-5; maybe TRBD2 (7 bases). Looked up from germline, CDR1 is DFQATT and CDR2 is SNEGSKA (reference sequence). The V end was cut by 5 bases, the J end by 7 bases, with 20 bases between. CDR3 length: 14 residues. Here the CDR3 reads CSAPAGAMSGTQYF. DNA for the CDR3: TGCAGTGCTCCCGCGGGGGCCATGAGCGGGACCCAGTACTTC.

This chain connects TRBV4-3 to TRBJ2-2; 9 nucleotides line up with TRBD1. The CDR3 is 16 amino acids. J lost 4 bases, V lost 5 bases, and 8 bases had no gene match. The germline CDR1 and CDR2 sequences are LGHNA and YSLEER. CDR3 nucleotide sequence: TGCGCCAGCAGCTTCCGACAGGGGGGGGGCACCGGGGAGCTGTTTTTT. Residues: CASSFRQGGGTGELFF.

This clonotype appeared a few times. The rearrangement uses TRBV5-1 and TRBJ2-3; no firm D call. The CDR3 is 14 amino acids. Germline V gene lookup returns CDR1 SGHRS and CDR2 YFSETQ. V was shortened by 7 bases and J by 0 bases, with 12 bases between the two germline ends. This CDR3 reads CASRPQTSTDTQYF. DNA for the CDR3: TGCGCCAGCCGTCCACAGACTAGCACAGATACGCAGTATTTT.

In DNA, the CDR3 is TGTGCCAGCAGTACGGGAGGGTTTAGCACAGATACGCAGTATTTT. Translating gives CASSTGGFSTDTQYF. The J gene is TRBJ2-3, the V gene TRBV6-2 or TRBV6-3; 8 bases match TRBD2. This CDR3 region has 15 residues. V shed 5 bases and J 0 bases; nucleotides not matched to a gene: 4. In germline, CDR1 is MNHEY, CDR2 SVGEGT.

V is TRBV18 and J is TRBJ2-5; TRBD1 agrees at 8 bases. V was pared by 2 bases and J by 11 bases, with 13 bases of the junction left unmatched. The CDR3 is 15 residues long. Germline V lookup: CDR1 KGHSH, CDR2 LQKENI. This CDR3 is CASSPGTGRDNEQYF. For the CDR3, the DNA is TGTGCCAGCTCACCAGGGACAGGCAGGGACAATGAGCAGTACTTC. The full variable domain, its missing parts supplied by reference TRBV18 and TRBJ2-5, is NAGVMQNPRHLVRRRGQEARLRCSPMKGHSHVYWYRQLPEEGLKFMVYLQKENIIDESGMPKERFSAEFPKEGPSILRIQQVVRGDSAAYFCASSPGTGRDNEQYFGPGTRLLVL.

CDR3 residues: CASSLRTGADTEAFF. CDR3 in DNA: TGTGCCAGCAGCTTAAGAACAGGGGCAGACACTGAAGCTTTCTTT. V usage is TRBV7-8 and J usage is TRBJ1-1, with TRBD1 matching over 7 bases. The CDR3 spans 15 residues. V was clipped by 2 bases and J by 3 bases; unmatched bases: 6. CDR1 and CDR2 from the germline V gene are SGHVS and FQNEAQ.

V gene TRBV20-1 combines with J gene TRBJ1-1, with D unresolved. The V end was cut by 7 bases, the J end by 2 bases, with 11 bases between. Germline loops: CDR1 DFQATT, CDR2 SNEGSKA (reference sequence). There are 12 residues in the CDR3. The CDR3 bases are TGCAGTGAGGGAGCAGCCAACACTGAAGCTTTCTTT. Its protein is CSEGAANTEAFF.

This clonotype was detected only once. No conserved phenylalanine or tryptophan is present at the end of the CDR3, so a read error is the likely explanation. V gene TRBV18 combines with J gene TRBJ1-2; perhaps TRBD1 as D (5 bases). Germline V gene lookup returns CDR1 KGHSH and CDR2 LQKENI. The CDR3 is 13 amino acids. V lost 3 bases and J 8 bases, leaving 13 bases between the germline ends. The CDR3 nucleotides read TGTGCCAGCTCACCCAGCGACAGTAGGGGCTACACCTCC. Residues: CASSPSDSRGYTS.

The chain has TRBV6-2 or TRBV6-3 and TRBJ2-1; D is undetermined. Germline V gives CDR1 MNHEY, CDR2 SVGEGT. The CDR3 sequence is 11 residues long. Trimming removed 6 bases from V and 9 bases from J, with 9 bases in between. The CDR3 DNA follows: TGTGCCAGCAGCGTGATAGGTGAGCAGTTCTTC. This encodes CASSVIGEQFF.

V is TRBV25-1 and J is TRBJ2-5; TRBD1 matches 10 bases. The CDR3 covers 14 residues. V was pared by 8 bases and J by 5 bases, with 8 bases of the junction left unmatched. CDR1 MGHDK and CDR2 SYGVNS come from the germline V gene. The CDR3 here is CASWGQGSMETQYF. The CDR3 nucleotides are TGTGCCAGCTGGGGACAGGGGAGTATGGAGACCCAGTACTTC.

V usage is TRBV15 and J usage is TRBJ1-4; TRBD1 aligns across 7 bases. The ends lost 5 bases at V and 7 bases at J; junction bases unmatched: 7. There are 14 residues in the CDR3. Germline lookup yields CDR1 LNHNV and CDR2 YYDKDF (reference sequence). The CDR3 sequence: CATSLNRGGEKLFF. CDR3 nucleotide sequence: TGTGCCACCAGCCTTAACAGGGGAGGTGAAAAACTGTTTTTT.

This clonotype was seen a handful of times. The rearrangement joins TRBV18 to TRBJ1-2; unclear D gene. Trimming pared 5 bases from V and 8 bases from J, leaving 12 bases between. The length of the CDR3 is 12 residues. Germline V gene sequence: CDR1 KGHSH, CDR2 LQKENI. DNA of the CDR3: TGTGCCAGCTCAGAGAATATGGAGGGCTACACCTTC. This sequence encodes CASSENMEGYTF.

The chain couples TRBV29-1 to TRBJ2-1; perhaps TRBD1 as D (6 bases). V lost 0 bases, J lost 6 bases, and 18 bases lay in between. This CDR3 has 16 residues. Per the germline V gene, CDR1 is SQVTM and CDR2 is ANQGSEA. DNA for the CDR3: TGCAGCGTTGAAGATTGGGCAGGGGAAGACGGCAATGAGCAGTTCTTC. It yields the protein CSVEDWAGEDGNEQFF.

In its sample, this clonotype was seen a few times. V gene TRBV20-1 combines with J gene TRBJ1-1; D perhaps matches TRBD1 (6 bases). The CDR3 is 13 amino acids. Trimming removed 2 bases from V and 5 bases from J, with 12 bases in between. CDR1 is DFQATT and CDR2 is SNEGSKA in the germline V gene (reference sequence). CDR3 DNA sequence: TGCAGTGCTAGAAGTTCCAGGGGAACTGAAGCTTTCTTT. It codes for CSARSSRGTEAFF.

This chain joins TRBV6-1 and TRBJ2-1; D is undetermined. The closer fit of TRBJ2-7 to the DNA end suggests the J call may be wrong. Per the germline V gene, CDR1 is MNHNS and CDR2 is SASEGT. This CDR3 spans 15 amino acids. This chain's CDR3 is CASSEQQSSYNEQYF. CDR3 coding DNA: TGTGCCAGCAGTGAACAACAGAGCTCCTACAATGAGCAGTACTTC.